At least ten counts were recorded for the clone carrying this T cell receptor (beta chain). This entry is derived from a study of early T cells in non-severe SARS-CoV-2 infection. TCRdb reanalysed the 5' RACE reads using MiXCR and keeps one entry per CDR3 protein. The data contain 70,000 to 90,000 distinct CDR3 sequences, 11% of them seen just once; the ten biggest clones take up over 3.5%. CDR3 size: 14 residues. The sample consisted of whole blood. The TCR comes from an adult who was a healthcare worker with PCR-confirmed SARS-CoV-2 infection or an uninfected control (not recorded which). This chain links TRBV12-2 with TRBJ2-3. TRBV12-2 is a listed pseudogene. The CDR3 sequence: CASRLDGEKDTQYF. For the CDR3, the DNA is TGTGCAAGTCGCTTAGATGGAGAGAAAGATACGCAGTATTTT.